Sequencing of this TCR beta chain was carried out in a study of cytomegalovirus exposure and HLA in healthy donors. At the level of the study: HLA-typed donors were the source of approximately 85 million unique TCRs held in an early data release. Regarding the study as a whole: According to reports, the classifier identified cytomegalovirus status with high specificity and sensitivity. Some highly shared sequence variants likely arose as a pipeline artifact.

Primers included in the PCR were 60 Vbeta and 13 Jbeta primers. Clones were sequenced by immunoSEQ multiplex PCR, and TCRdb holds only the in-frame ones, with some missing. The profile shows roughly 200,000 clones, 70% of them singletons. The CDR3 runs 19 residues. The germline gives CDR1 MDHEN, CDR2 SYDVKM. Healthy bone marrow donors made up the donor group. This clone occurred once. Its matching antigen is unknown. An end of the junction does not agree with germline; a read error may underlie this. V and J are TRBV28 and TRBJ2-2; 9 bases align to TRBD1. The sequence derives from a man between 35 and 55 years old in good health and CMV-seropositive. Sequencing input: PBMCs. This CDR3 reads CASSSATTAPGQGLGGLFF. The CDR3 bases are TGTGCCAGCAGCAGTGCCACAACCGCGCCGGGACAGGGCCTTGGGGGGCTGTTTTTT.